This paragraph covers one T cell receptor beta chain sequence. Participants were aged about 18 to 100 years, lived in some 23 US areas, and enrolled virtually. Cohort placement rested on clinical history that participants reported themselves. Sequenced by immunoSEQ multiplex PCR; TCRdb stores in-frame clones only, minus some. The sample carries just over 300,000 clones, around 90% recorded once. These data come from a study of blood T cell repertoires in COVID-19. Across the study: Samples of COVID-19 (acute and convalescent) were obtained from the United States, Italy and Spain.

Sequencing was done on a sample of PBMCs or T cells enriched from blood (not recorded which). The clonotype comes from a woman in her late teens or twenties with acute COVID-19.

The CDR3: CASSPQPPGLAYNEQFF. The CDR3 bases are TGTGCCAGCTCACCACAGCCTCCGGGACTAGCCTACAATGAGCAGTTCTTC. The chain links TRBV18 to TRBJ2-1, with 8 bases lining up with TRBD2. CDR1 and CDR2 from the germline V gene are KGHSH and LQKENI. The CDR3 spans 17 residues. V shed 1 base and J 2 bases; nucleotides not matched to a gene: 7.